Below, 27 T cell receptor beta chains from the same sample are listed, as sequenced in a study of OX40 agonist ivuxolimab in advanced cancers. Profiled with immunoSEQ multiplex PCR; TCRdb holds only in-frame clones, not every one. In the table there are about 64,000 clones, roughly 80% of which are singletons. The sample here was CD4+ or CD8+ T cells sorted from blood, taken in a trial of the OX40 agonist ivuxolimab. These receptor sequences come from an adult with an advanced solid tumor such as melanoma, head and neck, liver or kidney cancer.

The J gene is TRBJ2-7, the V gene TRBV25-1, with 9 nucleotides matching TRBD1. The CDR3 sequence is 16 residues long. Germline trimming cut 2 bases from V and 3 bases from J; bases unmatched to any gene: 8. Per the germline V gene, CDR1 is MGHDK and CDR2 is SYGVNS. The CDR3 loop reads CASSEIGTGNYYEQYF. CDR3 coding DNA: TGTGCCAGCAGTGAAATCGGGACAGGGAATTACTACGAGCAGTACTTC.

The genes are TRBV10-2 and TRBJ2-2; D is possibly TRBD2 (5 bases). The germline V gene encodes CDR1 WSHSY and CDR2 SAAADI. This CDR3 comprises 16 residues. Trimming took 5 bases from V and 0 from J, leaving 13 bases between them. The CDR3 spells CASSPMAGANTGELFF. The DNA of the CDR3 is TGCGCCAGCAGTCCGATGGCGGGTGCGAACACCGGGGAGCTGTTTTTT.

The rearrangement joins TRBV7-6 to TRBJ2-1; D is possibly TRBD2 (5 bases). The CDR3 extends over 14 amino acids. The germline V gene encodes CDR1 SGHVS and CDR2 FNYEAQ. Trimming removed 3 bases at V and 2 bases at J, with 8 bases between. The DNA for the CDR3 is TGTGCCAGCAGCTTCGGGGAGACCTACAATGAGCAGTTCTTC. Encoded protein: CASSFGETYNEQFF.

The chain carries TRBV7-2 and TRBJ2-3, with a weak D call TRBD1 (8 bases). This CDR3 contains 14 residues. V dropped 6 bases and J dropped 4 bases, with 14 bases sitting between them. The V gene's germline CDR1 is SGHTA and CDR2 FQGNSA. The chain's CDR3 is CASSTTGGADTQYF. DNA for the CDR3: TGTGCCAGCAGTACTACAGGGGGGGCAGATACGCAGTATTTT.

The CDR3 nucleotides are TGTGCCAGCAGAGGGACAGGGGACGTCTTTGTCCACGAGCAGTACTTC. This gives the protein CASRGTGDVFVHEQYF. The V gene is TRBV5-4, the J gene TRBJ2-7, with 10 bases identical to TRBD1. Germline CDR1 SGHNT, CDR2 YYREEE (reference sequence). The CDR3 runs to 16 residues. J was trimmed by 5 bases and V by 5 bases; bases with no gene match: 13. Full variable domain (outside the CDR3, taken from reference TRBV5-4 and TRBJ2-7): ETGVTQSPTHLIKTRGQQVTLRCSSQSGHNTVSWYQQALGQGPQFIFQYYREEENGRGNFPPRFSGLQFPNYSSELNVNALELDDSALYLCASRGTGDVFVHEQYFGPGTRLTVT.

The chain recombines TRBV19 with TRBJ2-4; TRBD2 matches 11 bases. Trimming at V came to 11 bases and at J to 9 bases, leaving 6 bases not matched to a gene. The CDR3 consists of 12 residues. Germline loops: CDR1 LNHDA, CDR2 SQIVND (reference sequence). CDR3 DNA sequence: TGTGCCGGTTTTAGCGGGGGGGCCATTCAGTACTTC. It specifies CAGFSGGAIQYF.

This clone was picked up a small number of times. The genes are TRBV29-1 and TRBJ2-3; no clear D gene. Trimming cost V 6 bases and J 2 bases, with 15 bases left between them. This CDR3 comprises 14 residues. CDR1 is SQVTM, CDR2 ANQGSEA, per germline. The CDR3 coding sequence is TGCAGCGTAAAGTCTAGAGCCGCCACAGATACGCAGTATTTT. It yields the protein CSVKSRAATDTQYF.

The chain is built from TRBV11-1 and TRBJ2-7, with unresolved D. V was shortened by 4 bases and J by 0 bases, with 10 bases between the two germline ends. Germline loops: CDR1 SGHAT, CDR2 FQDESV (reference sequence). This CDR3 has 14 amino acids. The CDR3 protein is CASSWAVPSYEQYF. The CDR3 DNA reads as TGTGCCAGCAGCTGGGCCGTCCCCTCCTACGAGCAGTACTTC.

The chain uses TRBV4-1 and TRBJ1-2, with a tentative D call TRBD1 (5 bases). Trimming stripped 1 base from V and 0 bases from J, with 12 bases between. This CDR3 has 16 residues. CDR1 and CDR2 (germline): MGHRA, YSYEKL. The CDR3 loop reads CASSQVGGEANYGYTF. Here the CDR3 DNA reads TGCGCCAGCAGCCAAGTCGGAGGGGAAGCTAACTATGGCTACACCTTC.

V gene TRBV7-9 combines with J gene TRBJ1-4; D is ambiguous. V was cut by 8 bases and J by 4 bases, with 5 bases left in between. The germline CDR1 and CDR2 sequences are SEHNR and FQNEAQ (reference sequence). The CDR3 has 11 residues. The DNA for the CDR3 is TGTGCCAGCGGCCTTAATGAAAAACTGTTTTTT. It yields the protein CASGLNEKLFF.

The rearrangement joins TRBV5-4 to TRBJ1-2; D is undetermined. Germline V CDR1 and CDR2: SGHNT, YYREEE (reference sequence). V was trimmed by 0 bases and J by 3 bases, leaving 3 bases between them. There are 12 residues in the CDR3. CDR3 nucleotides: TGTGCCAGCAGCTTGGAATACTATGGCTACACCTTC. Protein: CASSLEYYGYTF.

Only one count was recorded for this clone. The rearrangement joins TRBV5-6 to TRBJ2-1; D call uncertain. This CDR3 contains 16 residues. The V gene lost 0 bases and the J gene lost 0 bases, with 10 bases spanning the gap. The germline gives CDR1 SGHDT, CDR2 YYEEEE. The CDR3 loop is CASSLVTAPSYNEQFF. For the CDR3, the DNA is TGTGCCAGCAGCTTGGTTACCGCCCCCTCCTACAATGAGCAGTTCTTC.

V and J are TRBV9 and TRBJ1-4; D possibly corresponds to TRBD1 (6 bases). CDR1 and CDR2 from the germline V gene are SGDLS and YYNGEE. This CDR3 is built from 14 residues. Trimming left V 0 bases short and J 4 bases short, with 7 bases between. CDR3 sequence (DNA): TGTGCCAGCAGCGTAGCAGGGGTTAATGAAAAACTGTTTTTT. It encodes CASSVAGVNEKLFF. Complete variable domain (other parts from reference TRBV9 and TRBJ1-4): DSGVTQTPKHLITATGQRVTLRCSPRSGDLSVYWYQQSLDQGLQFLIQYYNGEERAKGNILERFSAQQFPDLHSELNLSSLELGDSALYFCASSVAGVNEKLFFGSGTQLSVL.

This clone was found a few times. The chain combines TRBV6-1 with TRBJ2-3; 7 nucleotides match TRBD1. The J segment lost 4 bases and the V segment lost 1 base, leaving 5 bases of the junction unmatched. This CDR3 contains 15 residues. In germline, CDR1 is MNHNS, CDR2 SASEGT. The DNA of the CDR3 is TGTGCCAGCAGTGAAGAGGAAGGGGGCGCAGATACGCAGTATTTT. Translating it yields CASSEEEGGADTQYF.

The chain links TRBV5-4 to TRBJ2-2, with D possibly being TRBD1 (7 bases). CDR1 and CDR2 (germline): SGHNT, YYREEE (reference sequence). The CDR3 sequence is 16 residues long. Deletions cut 4 bases from V and 7 bases from J, with 20 bases between. CDR3 sequence reads: CASSPPRGAIGGELFF. The CDR3 DNA sequence: TGTGCCAGCAGCCCCCCCAGGGGGGCGATCGGCGGGGAGCTGTTTTTT.

The chain employs TRBV7-2 and TRBJ2-7; TRBD2 agrees at 9 bases. Unmatched junction bases numbered 7, after V lost 1 base and J lost 12 bases. Germline-derived CDR1 and CDR2 are SGHTA and FQGNSA. The CDR3 length is 13 residues. The chain's CDR3 is CASSLVAGGPAYF. DNA for the CDR3: TGTGCCAGCAGCTTAGTTGCGGGAGGGCCGGCGTACTTC.

V is TRBV5-8 and J is TRBJ1-5, with 8 bases lining up with TRBD1. The CDR3 has 14 residues. The V gene's germline CDR1 is SGHTS and CDR2 YDEGEE. Trimming removed 4 bases from V and 4 bases from J; junction bases left unmatched: 4. The CDR3 spells CASSLRTGNQPQHF. In nucleotides, the CDR3 is TGTGCCAGCAGCCTCCGGACAGGGAATCAGCCCCAGCATTTT.

This chain uses TRBV19 with TRBJ1-5, with unresolved D. V was shortened by 5 bases and J by 3 bases, with 5 bases between the two germline ends. Germline loops: CDR1 LNHDA, CDR2 SQIVND (reference sequence). This CDR3 is built from 12 residues. As DNA, the CDR3 is TGTGCCAGTAGTCCTACCAATCAGCCCCAGCATTTT. It translates to CASSPTNQPQHF. Variable domain in full (rest from reference TRBV19 and TRBJ1-5): DGGITQSPKYLFRKEGQNVTLSCEQNLNHDAMYWYRQDPGQGLRLIYYSQIVNDFQKGDIAEGYSVSREKKESFPLTVTSAQKNPTAFYLCASSPTNQPQHFGDGTRLSIL.

The chain combines TRBV15 with TRBJ1-2; unclear D gene. Between the trimmed V and J ends, which lost 0 bases and 3 bases, there was a span of 8 bases. The CDR3 totals 14 residues. The germline V gene has CDR1 LNHNV and CDR2 YYDKDF (reference sequence). In DNA, the CDR3 is TGTGCCACCAGCAGAGAGAAGGGTCACTATGGCTACACCTTC. The encoded protein is CATSREKGHYGYTF.

The chain combines TRBV7-2 with TRBJ2-7, with TRBD2 matching over 11 bases. The CDR3 is made up of 15 amino acids. The V and J ends lost 3 bases and 2 bases, in that order; junction bases with no gene match: 3. The germline gives CDR1 SGHTA, CDR2 FQGNSA. CDR3 residues: CASSFSGRAAYEQYF. The CDR3 DNA sequence: TGTGCCAGCAGCTTTAGCGGGAGGGCCGCCTACGAGCAGTACTTC.

The gene calls are TRBV7-6 and TRBJ2-3, with D uncertain. Trimming removed 5 bases at V and 2 bases at J, with 11 bases between. The CDR3 is 14 residues long. Germline V CDR1 and CDR2: SGHVS, FNYEAQ. In DNA form, the CDR3 reads TGTGCCAGCAGCCCGAAAGGGATCACAGATACGCAGTATTTT. Translating gives CASSPKGITDTQYF.

J is TRBJ2-1 and V is TRBV11-2, with D perhaps matching TRBD2 (6 bases). Germline lookup yields CDR1 SGHAT and CDR2 FQNNGV. The CDR3 is made up of 14 amino acids. With 9 bases removed from V and 4 bases from J, the gap between germline ends came to 16 bases. The CDR3 nucleotides are TGTGCCAGTACCGTCGGCGGGATATACAATGAGCAGTTCTTC. Its translation: CASTVGGIYNEQFF.

The chain employs TRBV11-2 and TRBJ2-5; D may be TRBD1 (6 bases). V lost 6 bases, J lost 1 base, and 15 bases lay in between. The V gene's germline CDR1 is SGHAT and CDR2 FQNNGV. The CDR3 is 15 amino acids. CDR3 amino acids: CASRSQGFGQETQYF. The DNA for the CDR3 is TGTGCCAGCAGATCACAGGGTTTCGGCCAAGAGACCCAGTACTTC. Full variable domain (rest looked up from reference TRBV11-2 and TRBJ2-5): EAGVAQSPRYKIIEKRQSVAFWCNPISGHATLYWYQQILGQGPKLLIQFQNNGVVDDSQLPKDRFSAERLKGVDSTLKIQPAKLEDSAVYLCASRSQGFGQETQYFGPGTRLLVL.

This chain connects TRBV6-1 to TRBJ1-2; possibly TRBD1 for D (6 bases). From germline, CDR1 is MNHNS and CDR2 SASEGT. The germline V and J ends were trimmed by 4 bases and 4 bases, with 10 bases remaining between them. The length of the CDR3 is 13 residues. The CDR3 loop reads CASSGTAFYGYTF. In nucleotides, the CDR3 is TGTGCCAGCAGTGGGACAGCATTCTATGGCTACACCTTC.

The chain recombines TRBV4-1 with TRBJ1-6, with D possibly matching TRBD1 (5 bases). Germline loops: CDR1 MGHRA, CDR2 YSYEKL. V lost 2 bases and J lost 7, with 15 bases in between. This CDR3 has 16 residues. The CDR3 is CASSQFNRGINSPLHF. The CDR3, as DNA: TGCGCCAGCAGCCAATTTAATAGGGGCATAAATTCACCCCTCCACTTT.

This clone was recorded a few times. This chain connects TRBV28 to TRBJ1-1, with 10 bases aligning to TRBD1. Germline loops: CDR1 MDHEN, CDR2 SYDVKM. V dropped 7 bases and J dropped 3; count of bases not matched to a gene: 5. The CDR3 runs to 14 residues. The CDR3 nucleotides are TGTGCCAGCATCTTGACAGGGGGCTACACTGAAGCTTTCTTT. Amino acid sequence: CASILTGGYTEAFF.

This chain uses TRBV29-1 with TRBJ2-5; TRBD1 agrees at 10 bases. V lost 6 bases and J lost 5; bases outside the gene matches: 12. The length of the CDR3 is 15 residues. The germline V gene encodes CDR1 SQVTM and CDR2 ANQGSEA. CDR3 DNA sequence: TGCAGCGTAACCGAGGGGACAGGGGCCGGGGAGACCCAGTACTTC. It is translated as CSVTEGTGAGETQYF.